The clone carrying this T cell receptor beta chain was observed a single time. 13 Jbeta primers and 60 Vbeta primers were used for the PCR. Sequencing used immunoSEQ multiplex PCR; TCRdb keeps in-frame clones, though not all of them. Of more than 150,000 clones listed, around 80% are singletons. The sample comes from a study of cytomegalovirus exposure and HLA in healthy donors. The CDR3 has 12 residues. Between the trimmed V and J ends, which lost 4 bases and 5 bases, there was a span of 6 bases. Germline lookup yields CDR1 SGHTA and CDR2 FQGNSA. The sample was PBMCs. V and J are TRBV7-2 and TRBJ2-1, with no clear D. The source of this sequence is a girl aged 10-17 years in good health and CMV-seropositive. CDR3 sequence (DNA): TGTGCCAGCAGCTCAGGAAACAATGAGCAGTTCTTC. Protein: CASSSGNNEQFF.